This T cell receptor beta chain was observed in a study of cytomegalovirus exposure and HLA in healthy donors. Study-level background: Drawn from HLA-typed donors, tens of millions of unique TCRs were held in an early data release.

As for this clone: The target antigen is unknown.

The study's findings and limits: The investigators catalogued 150 or so TCR beta chains as cytomegalovirus-associated.

PCR involved 60 Vbeta and 13 Jbeta primers. Clones were read by immunoSEQ multiplex PCR, and TCRdb kept only the in-frame ones, dropping some. The repertoire consists of approximately 130,000 clones, with about 87% occurring once and the leading ten covering about 5%. Per the germline V gene, CDR1 is MDHEN and CDR2 is SYDVKM. There are 13 residues in the CDR3. The V end was cut by 7 bases, the J end by 0 bases, with 10 bases between. The sequence derives from a woman in her twenties or thirties in good health and CMV-seronegative. The rearrangement uses TRBV28 and TRBJ2-7; weak D call: TRBD1 (5 bases). The sample taken for sequencing was PBMCs. CDR3 amino acids: CASTKTASYEQYF. The CDR3 DNA sequence: TGTGCCAGCACCAAGACAGCCTCCTACGAGCAGTACTTC.